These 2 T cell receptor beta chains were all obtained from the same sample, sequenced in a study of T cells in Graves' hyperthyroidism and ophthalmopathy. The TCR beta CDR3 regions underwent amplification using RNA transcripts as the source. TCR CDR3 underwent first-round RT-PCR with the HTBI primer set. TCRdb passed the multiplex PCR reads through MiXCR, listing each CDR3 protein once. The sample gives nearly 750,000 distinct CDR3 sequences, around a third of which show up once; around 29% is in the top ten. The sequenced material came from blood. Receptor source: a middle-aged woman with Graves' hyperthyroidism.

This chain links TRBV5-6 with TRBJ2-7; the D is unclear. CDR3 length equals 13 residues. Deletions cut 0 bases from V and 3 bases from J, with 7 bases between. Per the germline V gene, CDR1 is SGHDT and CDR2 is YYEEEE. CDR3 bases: TGTGCCAGCAGCTTGGAAGTGAACTACGAGCAGTACTTC. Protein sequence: CASSLEVNYEQYF.

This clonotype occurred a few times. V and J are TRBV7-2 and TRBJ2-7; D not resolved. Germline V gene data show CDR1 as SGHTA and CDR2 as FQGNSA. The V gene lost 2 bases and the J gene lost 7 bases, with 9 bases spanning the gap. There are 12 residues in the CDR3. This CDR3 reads CASSLLRQEQYF. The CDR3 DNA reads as TGTGCCAGCAGCTTACTCAGGCAGGAGCAGTACTTC.